This T cell receptor beta chain was profiled in a study of T cells in narcolepsy (dated by TCRdb to 2017 to 2018). Study-level background: Patients with narcolepsy type 1 or type 2 (NT1, NT2) were enrolled in the study together with healthy control donors. Autoreactive T cells targeting hypocretin neuron self-antigens (hypocretin, TRIB2) were sought in narcolepsy patients, and TCR Vbeta sequencing was used to track clonotypes in blood and CSF. Study-wide findings and limitations: Patients and controls had comparable numbers of sequenced blood memory CD4+ clonotypes, averaging about 37,000 and 33,000, respectively. Some blood memory CD4+ repertoires from patients and controls contained no sequences matching autoreactive T cell clones. Autoreactive clonotypes were reported to be detected serially in the blood of the same patients and of different patients, but not in the blood of healthy controls. Plots that compared CSF and blood CD4+ T cell clonotypes from the same patient highlighted HCRT-specific and TRIB2-specific autoreactive clonotypes.

From the cysteine through the phenylalanine, the CDR3 covers 11 amino acids. Just CDR3 DNA is preserved here, 33 bases in frame from base 1. Relative to germline, V is 4 bases shorter and J is 4 bases shorter, with 3 bases between their ends. The germline V gene encodes CDR1 SNHLY and CDR2 FYNNEI. Libraries were prepared through the immunoSEQ multiplex PCR assay. In its TCRdb copy, this immuneACCESS table keeps in-frame sequences only and misses some clones. Where compared with another copy, unresolved V genes explain less than half of these, and the others have no known cause. The sample profile shows around 30,000 clones; 90% of them were found once. In total, the top ten clones hold around 1.2% of the sample. A remark on this clone: Its antigen specificity is not known. No much larger clonotype is one base removed from it; base qualities were not supplied.

Memory CD4+ T cells were sorted ex vivo from peripheral blood of narcolepsy patients and healthy controls for TCR Vbeta sequencing. The sequencing input was CD45RA- memory CD4+ T cells from PBMCs. The cell subset or site label for this specimen denotes: memory T cells sorted ex vivo from peripheral blood. The receptor was derived from a human donor with narcolepsy. The chain employs TRBV2 and TRBJ2-3; too little of a D gene remains to name it. At the DNA level, the sequence is TGTGCCAGCAGTGCCCCAGATACGCAGTATTTT. Protein translation: CASSAPDTQYF.